The T cell receptor beta chain described here comes from a study of beta chain features in type 1 diabetes. Findings and caveats of the study: Moderate yet significant TCRB CDR3 shortening was seen in Type 1 diabetes patients in all four CD4+ subsets. Here, the possible influence of HLA type (on TCRB rearrangement) remained unresolved.

Notes on this clone: Its target is unknown.

Based on CD45RO/CCR7/CD25/CD127/CD95/CD27, CD4+ regulatory, stem cell-like memory, naive and central memory cells were sorted. What was sequenced were expressed TCRB transcripts, since all of the isolated RNA had been reverse transcribed. Here immunoSEQ multiplex PCR was the method, and the copy in TCRdb shows in-frame clones only, minus some. The sample lists some 45,000 clones, approximately 72% seen once, with about 2% in the top ten. This CDR3 contains 12 residues. The V gene lost 1 base and the J gene lost 6 bases, with 8 bases spanning the gap. Germline values: CDR1 SGHRS, CDR2 YFSETQ. The receptor was derived from a young woman with type 1 diabetes. The material sequenced was Tregs from blood. The chain recombines TRBV5-1 with TRBJ2-7, with D unresolved. For the CDR3, the DNA is TGCGCCAGCAGCTTGAGCCCTACCGAGCAGTACTTC. The encoded protein is CASSLSPTEQYF.